This is a list of T cell receptor beta chains from one sample in a study of T-cell memory formation after mild COVID-19. One entry per CDR3 protein results from TCRdb running MiXCR on the 5' RACE reads. The table lists about 400,000 distinct CDR3 sequences, approximately 24% of them singletons. Material for sequencing was PBMCs or a T cell subset sorted from them (not recorded which). Every receptor here comes from an adult woman who had mild COVID-19 (a few samples of this study predate the infection). Cell type and time point are not known. Both conserved end residues are part of each CDR3. A D gene is named only where the DNA matches it firmly. Clone size is shown for a subset of rows, as once, few, many or a class of expanded clone.

size,J,D,V,CDR3,DNA
-,TRBJ2-3,-,TRBV20-1,CSARPPSTDTQYF,TGCAGTGCTAGGCCCCCTAGCACAGATACGCAGTATTTT
few,TRBJ2-3,-,TRBV11-3,CASSLGRLLTDTQYF,TGTGCCAGCAGCTTAGGAAGACTTCTCACAGATACGCAGTATTTT
few,TRBJ2-7,-,TRBV14,CASSQDQRAVGEQYF,TGTGCCAGCAGCCAAGATCAGAGGGCGGTGGGCGAGCAGTACTTC
few,TRBJ1-1,-,TRBV6-2/TRBV6-3,CASRNPSTRQSFF,TGTGCCAGCAGAAATCCTTCGACGCGACAGTCTTTCTTT
-,TRBJ2-1,TRBD1,TRBV29-1,CSVEEGTGIIPFF,TGCAGCGTTGAAGAGGGGACAGGGATCATACCGTTCTTC
-,TRBJ1-1,-,TRBV6-4,CASSSIPGHFEAFF,TGTGCCAGCAGTTCCATACCGGGACACTTTGAAGCTTTCTTT
-,TRBJ2-1,TRBD2,TRBV11-1,CASSLVPTSQGEQFF,TGTGCCAGCAGCTTAGTCCCGACTAGCCAGGGTGAGCAGTTCTTC
few,TRBJ1-5,-,TRBV11-2,CASSWTDNQPQHF,TGTGCCAGCAGCTGGACAGATAATCAGCCCCAGCATTTT
-,TRBJ2-7,-,TRBV9,CASSAESWSGAYEQYF,TGTGCCAGCAGCGCAGAGTCCTGGTCAGGAGCCTACGAGCAGTACTTC
-,TRBJ2-7,-,TRBV15,CATSTRGLAYEQYF,TGTGCCACCAGCACCCGGGGCCTAGCCTACGAGCAGTACTTC
-,TRBJ2-4,-,TRBV11-2,CASSLETVRNIQYF,TGTGCCAGCAGCTTGGAGACGGTGAGAAACATTCAGTACTTC
few,TRBJ2-3,-,TRBV24-1,CATSDLQGSDTQYF,TGTGCCACCAGTGACTTACAGGGATCAGATACGCAGTATTTT
-,TRBJ1-3,TRBD1,TRBV5-1,CASSSQTGPGNTIYF,TGCGCCAGCAGCTCGCAGACAGGGCCTGGAAACACCATATATTTT
few,TRBJ1-1,-,TRBV20-1,CSARSRPEAFF,TGCAGTGCTAGATCGCGGCCTGAAGCTTTCTTT
few,TRBJ1-3,-,TRBV6-2/TRBV6-3,CASSYVAGTGNTIYF,TGTGCCAGCAGTTACGTTGCAGGGACTGGAAACACCATATATTTT
few,TRBJ2-5,-,TRBV7-2,CASSPGWAQETQYF,TGTGCCAGCAGCCCAGGCTGGGCCCAAGAGACCCAGTACTTC
-,TRBJ1-1,-,TRBV30,CAWRRGNTEAFF,TGTGCCTGGAGACGTGGGAACACTGAAGCTTTCTTT
-,TRBJ2-5,-,TRBV7-9,CASSPANSGRETQYF,TGTGCCAGCAGCCCGGCGAATAGCGGCCGGGAGACCCAGTACTTC
-,TRBJ1-3,-,TRBV9,CASSSGLSSGNTIYF,TGTGCCAGCAGCTCGGGACTGAGCTCTGGAAACACCATATATTTT
-,TRBJ2-3,TRBD2,TRBV9,CASSATSGLTDTQYF,TGTGCCAGCAGCGCCACTAGCGGATTAACAGATACGCAGTATTTT
-,TRBJ1-3,-,TRBV5-6,CASSLRRVMRNTIYF,TGTGCCAGCAGCTTGCGGCGCGTGATGAGGAACACCATATATTTT
few,TRBJ2-1,-,TRBV29-1,CSVGLGGNEQFF,TGCAGCGTTGGGTTAGGGGGCAATGAGCAGTTCTTC
many,TRBJ2-1,-,TRBV12-3/TRBV12-4,CASRSGSTGSWYNEQFF,TGTGCCAGCAGATCCGGGTCCACAGGTTCGTGGTACAATGAGCAGTTCTTC
-,TRBJ1-1,-,TRBV5-1,CASSLRTRNTEAFF,TGCGCCAGCAGCCTCCGGACGCGGAACACTGAAGCTTTCTTT
-,TRBJ2-3,-,TRBV6-2/TRBV6-3,CASSWSGPTDTQYF,TGTGCCAGCAGTTGGAGCGGTCCCACAGATACGCAGTATTTT
-,TRBJ1-2,-,TRBV25-1,CASGGSMYGYTF,TGTGCCAGCGGGGGGTCGATGTATGGCTACACCTTC